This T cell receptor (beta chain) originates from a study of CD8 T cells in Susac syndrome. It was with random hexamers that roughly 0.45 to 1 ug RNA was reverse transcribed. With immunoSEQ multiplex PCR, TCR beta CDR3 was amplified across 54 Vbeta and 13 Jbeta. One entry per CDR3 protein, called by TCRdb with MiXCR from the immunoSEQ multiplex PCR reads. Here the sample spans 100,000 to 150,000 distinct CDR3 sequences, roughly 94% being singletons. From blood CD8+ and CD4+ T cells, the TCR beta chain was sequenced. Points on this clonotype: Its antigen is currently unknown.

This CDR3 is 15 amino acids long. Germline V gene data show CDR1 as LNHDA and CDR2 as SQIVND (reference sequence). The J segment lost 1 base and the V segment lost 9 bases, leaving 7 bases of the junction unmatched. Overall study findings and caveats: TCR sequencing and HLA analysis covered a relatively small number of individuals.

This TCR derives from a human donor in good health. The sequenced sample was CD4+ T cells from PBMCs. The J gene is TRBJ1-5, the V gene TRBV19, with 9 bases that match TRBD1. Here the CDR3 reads CASRTGDGSNQPQHF. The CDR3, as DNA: TGTGCCAGCCGGACAGGGGACGGGAGCAATCAGCCCCAGCATTTT.